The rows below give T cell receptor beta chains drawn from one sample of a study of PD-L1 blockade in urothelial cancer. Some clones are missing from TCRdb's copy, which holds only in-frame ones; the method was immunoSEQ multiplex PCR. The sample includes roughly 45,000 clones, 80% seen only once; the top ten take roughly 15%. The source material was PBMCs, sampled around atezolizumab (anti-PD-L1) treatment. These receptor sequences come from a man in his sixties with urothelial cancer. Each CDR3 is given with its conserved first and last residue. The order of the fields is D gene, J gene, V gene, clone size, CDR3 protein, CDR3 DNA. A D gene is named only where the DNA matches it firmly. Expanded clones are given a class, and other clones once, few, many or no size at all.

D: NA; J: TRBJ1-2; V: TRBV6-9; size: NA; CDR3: CASSYGGLLNYGYTF; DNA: TGTGCCAGCAGTTACGGGGGATTATTAAACTATGGCTACACCTTC
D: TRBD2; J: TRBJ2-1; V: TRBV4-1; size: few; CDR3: CASSSPGGSPYNEQFF; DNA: TGCGCCAGCAGCTCACCTGGCGGGAGCCCCTACAATGAGCAGTTCTTC
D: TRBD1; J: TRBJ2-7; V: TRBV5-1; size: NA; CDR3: CASSAFPGQDYEQYF; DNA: TGCGCCAGCAGCGCATTTCCGGGACAGGACTACGAGCAGTACTTC
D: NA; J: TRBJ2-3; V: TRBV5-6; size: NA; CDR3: CASIQTGGAPDTQYF; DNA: TGTGCCAGCATCCAGACGGGGGGCGCCCCAGATACGCAGTATTTT
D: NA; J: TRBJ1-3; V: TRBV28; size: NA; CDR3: CASRQGRAENTIYF; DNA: TGTGCCAGCAGACAAGGGAGGGCGGAAAACACCATATATTTT
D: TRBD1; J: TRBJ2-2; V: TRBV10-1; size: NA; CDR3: CASSRGQGRTGELFF; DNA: TGCGCCAGCAGTAGAGGACAGGGACGCACCGGGGAGCTGTTTTTT
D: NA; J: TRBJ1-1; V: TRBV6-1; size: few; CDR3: CASKQEMNTEAFF; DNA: TGTGCCAGCAAACAGGAGATGAACACTGAAGCTTTCTTT
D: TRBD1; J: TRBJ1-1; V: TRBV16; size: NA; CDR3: CASSQRQGNTEAFF; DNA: TGTGCCAGCAGCCAAAGACAGGGGAACACTGAAGCTTTCTTT
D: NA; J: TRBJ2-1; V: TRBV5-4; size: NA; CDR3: CASSSRTKGNEQFF; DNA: TGTGCCAGCAGCTCAAGGACTAAGGGCAATGAGCAGTTCTTC
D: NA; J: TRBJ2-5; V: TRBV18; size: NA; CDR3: CASSRGTEGETQYF; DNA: TGTGCCAGCTCACGCGGGACAGAGGGGGAGACCCAGTACTTC
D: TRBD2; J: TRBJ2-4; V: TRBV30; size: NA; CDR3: CAWSLAGVDIQYF; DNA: TGTGCCTGGAGTCTAGCGGGAGTGGACATTCAGTACTTC
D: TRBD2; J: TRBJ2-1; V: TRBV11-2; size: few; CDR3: CASRRAGGVADEQFF; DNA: TGTGCCAGCAGAAGAGCGGGGGGAGTGGCCGATGAGCAGTTCTTC
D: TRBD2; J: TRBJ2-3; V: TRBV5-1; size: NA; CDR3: CASSVGLAGVVLADTQYF; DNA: TGCGCCAGCAGCGTAGGACTAGCGGGAGTCGTTTTGGCAGATACGCAGTATTTT
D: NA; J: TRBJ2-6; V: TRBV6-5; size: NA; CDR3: CASSPDRANVLTF; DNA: TGTGCCAGCAGTCCGGACAGGGCCAACGTCCTGACTTTC
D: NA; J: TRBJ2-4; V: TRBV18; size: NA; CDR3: CASSPPWGELAKNIQYF; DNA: TGTGCCAGCTCACCACCGTGGGGCGAACTAGCCAAAAACATTCAGTACTTC
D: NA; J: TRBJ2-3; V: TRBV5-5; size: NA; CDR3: CASSLGGIGTDTQYF; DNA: TGTGCCAGCAGCTTGGGAGGGATTGGCACAGATACGCAGTATTTT
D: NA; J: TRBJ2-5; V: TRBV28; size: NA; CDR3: CASAGQTRSLAFQETQYF; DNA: TGTGCCAGCGCAGGGCAGACTCGGTCCTTAGCATTCCAAGAGACCCAGTACTTC
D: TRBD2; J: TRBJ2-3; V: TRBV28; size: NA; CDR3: CASRSSGGGADTQYF; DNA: TGTGCCAGCAGGTCTAGCGGGGGCGGCGCAGATACGCAGTATTTT
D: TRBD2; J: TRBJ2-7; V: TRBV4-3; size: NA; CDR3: CASSQDSSGRFYEQYF; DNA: TGCGCCAGCAGCCAGGACTCTAGCGGGAGATTCTACGAGCAGTACTTC
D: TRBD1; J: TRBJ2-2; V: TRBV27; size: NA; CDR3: CASSRLPTGGPTGELFF; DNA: TGTGCCAGCAGCCGCCTCCCAACAGGGGGCCCCACCGGGGAGCTGTTTTTT
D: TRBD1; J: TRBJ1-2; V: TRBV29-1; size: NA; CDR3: CSVDRGGNYGYTF; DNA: TGCAGCGTAGACAGGGGGGGTAACTATGGCTACACCTTC
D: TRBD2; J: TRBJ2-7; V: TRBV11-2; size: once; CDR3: CASTLGLAGTFEQYF; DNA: TGTGCCAGCACCCTAGGACTAGCGGGGACCTTTGAGCAGTACTTC
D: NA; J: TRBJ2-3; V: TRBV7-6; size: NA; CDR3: CASSLAGGDTQYF; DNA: TGTGCCAGCAGCTTAGCGGGGGGAGATACGCAGTATTTT
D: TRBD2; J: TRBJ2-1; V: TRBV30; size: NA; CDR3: CAWSVLGGYTSYNEQFF; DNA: TGTGCCTGGAGTGTACTGGGGGGGTATACCTCCTACAATGAGCAGTTCTTC
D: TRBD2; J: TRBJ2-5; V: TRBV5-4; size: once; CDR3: CASSREGSGTETQYF; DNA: TGTGCCAGCAGCCGGGAGGGCTCAGGGACGGAGACCCAGTACTTC
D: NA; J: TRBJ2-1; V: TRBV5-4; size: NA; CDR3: CASTGRSYNEQFF; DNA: TGTGCCAGCACCGGTCGGAGCTACAATGAGCAGTTCTTC
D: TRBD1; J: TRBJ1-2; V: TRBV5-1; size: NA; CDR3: CASSPGTGNYGYTF; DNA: TGCGCCAGCAGCCCCGGGACAGGGAACTATGGCTACACCTTC
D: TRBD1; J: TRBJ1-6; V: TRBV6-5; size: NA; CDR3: CASSSDRGHNSPLHF; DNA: TGTGCCAGCAGTTCAGACAGGGGGCACAATTCACCCCTCCACTTT
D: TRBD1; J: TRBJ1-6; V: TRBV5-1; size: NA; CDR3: CASSSRDSYNSPLHF; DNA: TGCGCCAGCAGCTCCCGGGACAGCTATAATTCACCCCTCCACTTT
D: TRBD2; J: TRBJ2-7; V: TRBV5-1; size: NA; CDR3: CASSLALGGLDYEQYF; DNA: TGCGCCAGCAGCTTGGCCTTGGGGGGGTTAGACTACGAGCAGTACTTC
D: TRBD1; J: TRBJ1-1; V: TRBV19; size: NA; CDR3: CASILDRGHSEAFF; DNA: TGTGCCAGTATCCTTGACAGGGGGCATTCTGAAGCTTTCTTT
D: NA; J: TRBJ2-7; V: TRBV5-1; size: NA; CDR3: CASSLQGQGKDEQYF; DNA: TGCGCCAGCAGCTTGCAGGGCCAGGGCAAGGACGAGCAGTACTTC
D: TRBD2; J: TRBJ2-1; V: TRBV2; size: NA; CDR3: CASSGLAGVGEQFF; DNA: TGTGCCAGCTCAGGACTAGCGGGAGTGGGTGAGCAGTTCTTC
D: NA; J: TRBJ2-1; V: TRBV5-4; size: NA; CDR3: CASSLRQGLINEQFF; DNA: TGTGCCAGCAGCCTACGCCAGGGGTTAATCAATGAGCAGTTCTTC
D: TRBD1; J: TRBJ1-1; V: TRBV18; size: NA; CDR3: CASSPLPLGQGAGGTEAFF; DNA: TGTGCCAGCTCACCCCTCCCCCTCGGACAGGGAGCGGGCGGCACTGAAGCTTTCTTT
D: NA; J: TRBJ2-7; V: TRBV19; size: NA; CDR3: CASSPGVGGEQYF; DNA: TGTGCCAGTAGTCCCGGGGTAGGGGGCGAGCAGTACTTC
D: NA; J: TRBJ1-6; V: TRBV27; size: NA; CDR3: CASSPQITSPLHF; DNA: TGTGCCAGCAGCCCCCAGATCACCTCACCCCTCCACTTT
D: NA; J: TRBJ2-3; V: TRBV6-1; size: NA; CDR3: CASSDYPGITDTQYF; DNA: TGTGCCAGCAGTGACTATCCGGGGATCACAGATACGCAGTATTTT
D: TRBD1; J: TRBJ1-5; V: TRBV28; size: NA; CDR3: CASRPMGTGNQLQHF; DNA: TGTGCCAGCAGGCCTATGGGGACAGGTAATCAGCTCCAGCATTTT
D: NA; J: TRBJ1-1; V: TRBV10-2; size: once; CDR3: CASTPVVKNTEAFF; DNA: TGCGCCAGCACCCCGGTGGTTAAGAACACTGAAGCTTTCTTT
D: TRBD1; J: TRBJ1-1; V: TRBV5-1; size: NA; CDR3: CASSSGTANTEAFF; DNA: TGCGCCAGCAGCTCCGGGACAGCAAACACTGAAGCTTTCTTT
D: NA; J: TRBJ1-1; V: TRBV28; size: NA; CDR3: CASSPRARVTEAFF; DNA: TGTGCCAGCAGTCCTAGGGCCAGGGTCACTGAAGCTTTCTTT
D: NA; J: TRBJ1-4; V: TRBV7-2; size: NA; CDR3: CASSLASGLTNEKLFF; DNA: TGTGCCAGCAGCTTAGCTTCGGGACTGACTAATGAAAAACTGTTTTTT
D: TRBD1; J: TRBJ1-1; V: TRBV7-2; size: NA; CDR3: CASSPRQGIDTEAFF; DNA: TGTGCCAGCAGCCCGAGACAGGGCATTGACACTGAAGCTTTCTTT
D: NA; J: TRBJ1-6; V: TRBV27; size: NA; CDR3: CASSFGGFNSPLHF; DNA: TGTGCCAGCAGTTTCGGGGGGTTTAATTCACCCCTCCACTTT
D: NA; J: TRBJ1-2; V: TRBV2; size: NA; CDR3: CASRPYRSPNYGYTF; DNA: TGTGCCAGCAGACCCTACAGGAGCCCGAACTATGGCTACACCTTC
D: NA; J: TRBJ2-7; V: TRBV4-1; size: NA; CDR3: CASSQDEQGTYEQYF; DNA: TGCGCCAGCAGCCAAGACGAACAGGGTACCTACGAGCAGTACTTC
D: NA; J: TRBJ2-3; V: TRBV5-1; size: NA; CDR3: CASSLGQRGTDTQYF; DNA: TGCGCCAGCAGCTTAGGGCAACGGGGGACAGATACGCAGTATTTT
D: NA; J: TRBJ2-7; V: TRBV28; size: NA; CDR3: CASSDLGTYEQYF; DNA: TGTGCCAGCAGTGACTTAGGTACCTACGAGCAGTACTTC
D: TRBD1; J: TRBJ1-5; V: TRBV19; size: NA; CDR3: CASSIDRGQPQHF; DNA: TGTGCCAGTAGTATTGACAGGGGCCAGCCCCAGCATTTT
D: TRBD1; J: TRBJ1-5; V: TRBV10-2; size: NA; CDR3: CASSGSTGDQPQHF; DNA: TGCGCCAGCAGTGGATCGACAGGGGATCAGCCCCAGCATTTT
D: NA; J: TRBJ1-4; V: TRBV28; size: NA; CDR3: CASRRGPLEEKLFF; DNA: TGTGCCAGCAGGCGGGGCCCTCTAGAAGAAAAACTGTTTTTT
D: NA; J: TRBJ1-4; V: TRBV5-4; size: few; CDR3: CASSLEGRGGRREKLFF; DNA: TGTGCCAGCAGCTTGGAGGGGAGGGGCGGGCGGCGTGAAAAACTGTTTTTT
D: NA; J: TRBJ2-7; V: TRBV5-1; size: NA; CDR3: CASSLGQNSYEQYF; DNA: TGCGCCAGCAGCTTGGGACAGAACTCCTACGAGCAGTACTTC